This passage covers 9 T cell receptor beta chains from one sample sequenced in a study of a mutant IDH1 vaccine in newly diagnosed glioma. No antigen is known for these receptors. Time point specified: week 11, during vaccination. A single vaccine dose contained 300 ug of mutant IDH1 20-mer peptide, and topical imiquimod was used with it. Clones were sequenced by immunoSEQ multiplex PCR, and TCRdb holds only the in-frame ones, with some missing. The data show some 60,000 clones, 84% seen once. This specimen was PBMCs, taken from a glioma patient whose treatment included an IDH1 peptide vaccine. The receptors were sampled from a man aged 25-45 years with glioma.

The chain has TRBV27 and TRBJ2-5; the D gene is possibly TRBD2 (5 bases). Trimming shortened V by 6 bases and J by 5 bases, and 13 bases separated the two germline ends. Germline CDR1 is MNHEY and CDR2 is SMNVEV (reference sequence). This CDR3 region has 13 residues. The CDR3 spells CASRPGMSETQYF. In DNA, the CDR3 is TGTGCCAGCAGACCGGGAATGTCGGAGACCCAGTACTTC.

This clone has just a few counts. The chain links TRBV5-4 to TRBJ1-3; TRBD1 is a possible D gene (6 bases). CDR1 is SGHNT and CDR2 is YYREEE in the germline V gene (reference sequence). This CDR3 region has 12 residues. Trimming took off 10 bases at V and 5 bases at J, with 13 bases between the two ends. CDR3 sequence (DNA): TGTGCCGTACAGGGAGTCAGAAACACCATATATTTT. This gives the protein CAVQGVRNTIYF.

The chain joins TRBV4-2 to TRBJ1-5; possibly TRBD1 for D (6 bases). This CDR3 contains 14 residues. Per germline, CDR1 LGHNA and CDR2 YNFKEQ. The V end was cut by 1 base, the J end by 6 bases, with 10 bases between. This CDR3 is CASSQGGGSQPQHF. DNA of the CDR3: TGTGCCAGCAGCCAAGGGGGGGGCAGTCAGCCCCAGCATTTT.

V is TRBV19 and J is TRBJ1-5; D remains unclear. Germline CDR1 is LNHDA and CDR2 is SQIVND (reference sequence). Deletions cut 3 bases from V and 7 bases from J, with 7 bases between. This CDR3 has 12 residues. CDR3 region: CASSIRQQPQHF. The CDR3 DNA reads as TGTGCCAGTAGTATCCGGCAACAGCCCCAGCATTTT.

The chain joins TRBV5-1 to TRBJ1-1; TRBD1 might be the D (5 bases). V lost 2 bases, J lost 4 bases, and 18 bases lay in between. The germline V gene has CDR1 SGHRS and CDR2 YFSETQ. This CDR3 has 16 amino acids. For the CDR3, the DNA is TGCGCCAGCAGCTTTGGCAGGGATGTTAGGAGCACTGAAGCTTTCTTT. Encoded protein: CASSFGRDVRSTEAFF.

This chain joins TRBV6-1 and TRBJ2-5; D possibly corresponds to TRBD1 (5 bases). Trimming left V 4 bases short and J 1 base short, with 10 bases between. The CDR3 is made up of 14 amino acids. Germline V gene sequence: CDR1 MNHNS, CDR2 SASEGT. CDR3 sequence (DNA): TGTGCCAGCAGTGGCCTAAGGGGCCAAGAGACCCAGTACTTC. It translates to CASSGLRGQETQYF.

There are a few counts of this clone. The V gene is TRBV30, the J gene TRBJ2-7; D perhaps matches TRBD2 (6 bases). In germline, CDR1 is GTSNPN, CDR2 SVGIG (reference sequence). V gave up 5 bases and J gave up 3 bases, with 20 bases separating them. The CDR3 runs to 15 residues. CDR3 nucleotide sequence: TGTGCCTGGGGACCCGGTCGGAGGGCACGCTACGAGCAGTACTTC. Translating gives CAWGPGRRARYEQYF.

This clone appeared once. The chain links TRBV4-1 to TRBJ1-2; no clear D gene. Trimming removed 1 base at V and 6 bases at J, with 21 bases between. In germline, CDR1 is MGHRA, CDR2 YSYEKL. The CDR3 extends over 17 amino acids. CDR3 coding DNA: TGCGCCAGCAGCCAAGGGGTGATGGTTCGGGAGTTCGATGGCTACACCTTC. This codes for CASSQGVMVREFDGYTF.

The CDR3 region has the DNA TGTGCCTACAAGAGAGTTGGCTACACCTTC. The encoded protein is CAYKRVGYTF. The V and J genes are TRBV11-3 and TRBJ1-2, with D uncertain. The CDR3 runs 10 residues. Deletions cut 11 bases from V and 7 bases from J, with 11 bases between. From germline, CDR1 is SGHNT and CDR2 YENEEA.